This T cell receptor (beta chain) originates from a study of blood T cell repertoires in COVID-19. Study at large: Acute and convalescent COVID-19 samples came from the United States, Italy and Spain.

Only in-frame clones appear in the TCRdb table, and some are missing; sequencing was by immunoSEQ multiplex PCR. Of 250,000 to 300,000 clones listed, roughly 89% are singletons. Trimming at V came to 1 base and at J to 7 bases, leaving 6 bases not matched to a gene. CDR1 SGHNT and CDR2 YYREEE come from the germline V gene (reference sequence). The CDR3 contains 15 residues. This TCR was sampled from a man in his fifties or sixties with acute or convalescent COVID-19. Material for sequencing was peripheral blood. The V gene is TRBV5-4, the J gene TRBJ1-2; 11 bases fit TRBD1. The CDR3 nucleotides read TGTGCCAGCAGCTTGCAGGACAGGGGGCGAGTTGGCTACACCTTC. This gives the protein CASSLQDRGRVGYTF.